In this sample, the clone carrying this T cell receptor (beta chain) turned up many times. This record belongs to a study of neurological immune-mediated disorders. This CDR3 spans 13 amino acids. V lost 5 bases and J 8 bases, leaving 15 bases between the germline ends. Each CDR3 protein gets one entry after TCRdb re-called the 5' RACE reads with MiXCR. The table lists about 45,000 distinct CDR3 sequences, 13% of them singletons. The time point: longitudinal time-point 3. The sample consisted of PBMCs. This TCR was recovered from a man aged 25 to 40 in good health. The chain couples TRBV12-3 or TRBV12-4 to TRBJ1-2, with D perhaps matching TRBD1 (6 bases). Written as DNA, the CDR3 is TGTGCCAGCAGTCCAGACGGGACACGCGGCTACACCTTC. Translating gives CASSPDGTRGYTF.